This is a list of T cell receptor beta chains from one sample in a study of monozygotic twins with inflammatory bowel disease. From its re-call of the 5' RACE reads, TCRdb lists each CDR3 protein once, without DNA. The table for this sample gives some 89,000 distinct CDR3 sequences. Sequenced sample: blood. Receptor source: a human donor with ulcerative colitis or Crohn's disease, or a healthy co-twin of an affected twin (not recorded which). Each CDR3 is given with its conserved first and last residue.

J	V	CDR3
TRBJ1-1	TRBV15	CATSRLGGKNTEAFF
TRBJ2-1	TRBV28	CASSLTSRTYNEQFF
TRBJ2-2	TRBV20-1	CSARTSGTNTGELFF
TRBJ2-5	TRBV5-1	CASRNQVTQYF
TRBJ1-1	TRBV28	CASSLSLPANTEAFF
TRBJ2-2	TRBV29-1	CSVVMGNGELFF
TRBJ1-3	TRBV7-3	CASSLTAAGNTIYF
TRBJ2-2	TRBV3-1	CASTYSGGSGELFF
TRBJ1-6	TRBV5-1	CASSTIDSNSPLHF
TRBJ2-1	TRBV5-1	CASSYERGGFNEQFF
TRBJ2-2	TRBV7-9	CASSQRAGELFF
TRBJ2-2	TRBV5-1	CASSLTGDDGELFF
TRBJ2-5	TRBV3-1	CASLLKETQYF
TRBJ1-4	TRBV6-5	CASSYGTPPLNEKLFF
TRBJ2-5	TRBV7-9	CASSLEVGLAGETQYF
TRBJ1-2	TRBV9	CASSPRVGGPGYTF
TRBJ1-1	TRBV5-6	CASSYLAGNEAFF
TRBJ2-1	TRBV5-1	CASWRASGEFDEQFF
TRBJ1-2	TRBV3-1	CASSQDMYYGYTF
TRBJ1-2	TRBV7-2	CASSPRTTGYTF
TRBJ1-1	TRBV5-1	CASSFTTRGPGTEAFF
TRBJ1-3	TRBV13	CASTSRRRSSGNTIYF
TRBJ2-7	TRBV25-1	CASSTGGFNYEQYF
TRBJ2-1	TRBV12-3/TRBV12-4	CASRPDRGRFGEQFF
TRBJ2-1	TRBV20-1	CSANTGGHEQFF
TRBJ1-5	TRBV20-1	CSARDPADQPQHF
TRBJ1-2	TRBV7-6	CASSSSFGPTYGYTF
TRBJ2-5	TRBV21-1	CASSKERAFRGGGQETQYF
TRBJ1-2	TRBV20-1	CSAQIRASNYGYTF
TRBJ1-1	TRBV14	CASSHPGQPTEAFF
TRBJ2-5	TRBV6-1	CASSPTESSQATQYF
TRBJ2-2	TRBV5-1	CASSPDGGGLHSPGELFF
TRBJ2-1	TRBV11-1	CASSLDVRGGRSYNEQFF
TRBJ1-2	TRBV5-1	CASSLDGNNYGYTF
TRBJ1-3	TRBV27	CASTPRQFSGNTIYF
TRBJ1-1	TRBV7-9	CASSPLSITTGAFF
TRBJ1-2	TRBV7-3	CASSFDRDAGYTF
TRBJ2-7	TRBV5-1	CASSPGQGLDEQYF
TRBJ2-3	TRBV12-3/TRBV12-4	CASRSLAGVPDTQYF
TRBJ2-1	TRBV20-1	CSAILPNNNEQFF
TRBJ1-1	TRBV18	CASSPLGQEGDTEAFF
TRBJ1-4	TRBV7-2	CASSFRQGSEKLFF
TRBJ1-5	TRBV10-3	CAISESLKSNNQPQHF